This is a list of T cell receptor beta chains from one sample in a study of blood T cells in healthy people across ages. TCRdb recomputed calls from the 5' RACE reads with MiXCR, one row per CDR3 protein. The sample has over a million distinct CDR3 sequences, approximately 38% seen once; the top ten hold less than 8%. The sequenced sample was blood. These receptors originate from a young woman in good health. Each CDR3 is given with its conserved first and last residue. The order of the fields is clone size, D gene, J gene, V gene, CDR3 protein, CDR3 DNA. D genes are given only for firm matches. Size tells how often a clone was seen (once, few, many) or the class of an expanded clone, and some rows leave it out.

>few|NA|TRBJ1-1|TRBV30
CAWSAGETEAFF
TGTGCCTGGAGTGCGGGGGAAACTGAAGCTTTCTTT
>NA|NA|TRBJ2-2|TRBV3-1
CASSQGPNTGELFF
TGTGCCAGCAGCCAGGGGCCGAACACCGGGGAGCTGTTTTTT
>few|NA|TRBJ2-7|TRBV29-1
CSVGSIHYEQYF
TGCAGCGTTGGAAGCATTCACTACGAGCAGTACTTC
>NA|NA|TRBJ1-4|TRBV12-3/TRBV12-4
CASSFAGINEKLFF
TGTGCCAGCAGTTTTGCAGGTATTAATGAAAAACTGTTTTTT
>few|NA|TRBJ2-2|TRBV13
CASSLVAAGELFF
TGTGCCAGCAGCTTAGTAGCGGCCGGGGAGCTGTTTTTT
>NA|NA|TRBJ2-3|TRBV5-1
CASRKDTYTDTQYF
TGCGCCAGCAGAAAGGACACCTACACAGATACGCAGTATTTT
>NA|NA|TRBJ2-7|TRBV2
CASSRELGTYEQYF
TGTGCCAGCAGTCGGGAATTAGGTACCTACGAGCAGTACTTC
>NA|NA|TRBJ2-3|TRBV4-1
CASSQGVSTDTQYF
TGCGCCAGCAGCCAAGGTGTGAGCACAGATACGCAGTATTTT
>few|NA|TRBJ1-2|TRBV5-1
CASSLQEVDYGYTF
TGCGCCAGCAGCCTACAGGAGGTTGACTATGGCTACACCTTC
>few|NA|TRBJ1-2|TRBV20-1
CSASRAQEGNYGYTF
TGCAGTGCCAGTAGAGCCCAGGAGGGTAACTATGGCTACACCTTC
>NA|TRBD1|TRBJ1-1|TRBV4-1
CASSQDTLGWTGGDTEAFF
TGCGCCAGCAGCCAAGATACATTGGGTTGGACAGGGGGGGACACTGAAGCTTTCTTT
>NA|TRBD2|TRBJ2-1|TRBV27
CASSYGLAGDNEQFF
TGTGCCAGCAGTTATGGACTAGCGGGGGACAATGAGCAGTTCTTC
>few|TRBD1|TRBJ1-2|TRBV20-1
CSAYRGARGYTF
TGCAGTGCTTACAGGGGGGCTCGAGGCTACACCTTC
>NA|TRBD2|TRBJ2-3|TRBV6-4
CASKPGLASDTQYF
TGTGCCAGCAAACCGGGACTAGCGTCAGATACGCAGTATTTT
>many|TRBD1|TRBJ1-2|TRBV29-1
CSGGTGNGYTF
TGCAGCGGTGGGACAGGGAATGGCTACACCTTC
>NA|NA|TRBJ2-7|TRBV6-1
CASSGRDRAYEQYF
TGTGCCAGCAGTGGCCGGGACCGCGCCTACGAGCAGTACTTC
>NA|NA|TRBJ2-3|TRBV5-1
CASSLERHLGSTQYF
TGCGCCAGCAGCTTGGAGCGACACCTGGGTTCTACGCAGTATTTT
>NA|TRBD2|TRBJ2-7|TRBV10-3
CAISDLASGGSYEQYF
TGTGCCATCAGTGACCTAGCTAGCGGGGGGTCCTACGAGCAGTACTTC